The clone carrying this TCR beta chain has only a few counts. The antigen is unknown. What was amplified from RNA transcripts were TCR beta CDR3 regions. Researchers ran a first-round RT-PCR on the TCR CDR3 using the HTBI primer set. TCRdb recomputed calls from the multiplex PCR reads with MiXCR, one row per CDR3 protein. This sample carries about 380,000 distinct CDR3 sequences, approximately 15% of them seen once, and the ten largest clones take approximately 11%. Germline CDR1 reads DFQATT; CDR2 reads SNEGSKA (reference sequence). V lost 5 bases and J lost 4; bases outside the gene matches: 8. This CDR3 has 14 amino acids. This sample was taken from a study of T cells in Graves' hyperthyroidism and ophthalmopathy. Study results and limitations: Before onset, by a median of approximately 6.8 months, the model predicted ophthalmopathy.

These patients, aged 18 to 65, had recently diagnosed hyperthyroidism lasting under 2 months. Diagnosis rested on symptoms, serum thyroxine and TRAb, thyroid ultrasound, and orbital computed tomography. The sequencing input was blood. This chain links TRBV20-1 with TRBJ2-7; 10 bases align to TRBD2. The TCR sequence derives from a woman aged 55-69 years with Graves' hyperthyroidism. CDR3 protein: CSAGGASGRYEQYF. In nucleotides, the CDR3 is TGCAGTGCTGGCGGGGCTAGCGGGAGATACGAGCAGTACTTC.